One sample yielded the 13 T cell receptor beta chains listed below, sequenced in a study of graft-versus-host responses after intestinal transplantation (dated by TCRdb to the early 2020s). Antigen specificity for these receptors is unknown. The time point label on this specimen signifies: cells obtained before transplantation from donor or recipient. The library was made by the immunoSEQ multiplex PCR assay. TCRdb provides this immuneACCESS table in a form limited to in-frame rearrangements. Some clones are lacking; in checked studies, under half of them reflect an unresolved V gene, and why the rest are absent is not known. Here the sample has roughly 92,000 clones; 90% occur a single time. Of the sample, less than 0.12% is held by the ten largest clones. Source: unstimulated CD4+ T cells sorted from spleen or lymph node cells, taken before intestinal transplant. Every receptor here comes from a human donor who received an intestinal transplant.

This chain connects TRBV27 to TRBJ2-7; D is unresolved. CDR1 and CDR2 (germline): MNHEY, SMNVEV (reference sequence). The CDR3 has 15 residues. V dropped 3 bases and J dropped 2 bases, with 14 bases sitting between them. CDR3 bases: TGTGCCAGCAGTTTGGGCCCAGGCCGGACCTACGAGCAGTACTTC. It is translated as CASSLGPGRTYEQYF.

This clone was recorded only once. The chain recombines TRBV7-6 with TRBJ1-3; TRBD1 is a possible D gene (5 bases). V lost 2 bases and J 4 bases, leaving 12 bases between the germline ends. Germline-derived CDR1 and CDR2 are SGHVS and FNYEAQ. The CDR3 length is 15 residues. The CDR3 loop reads CASSLRRGSGNTIYF. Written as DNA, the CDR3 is TGTGCCAGCAGCTTACGGAGGGGTTCGGGAAACACCATATATTTT.

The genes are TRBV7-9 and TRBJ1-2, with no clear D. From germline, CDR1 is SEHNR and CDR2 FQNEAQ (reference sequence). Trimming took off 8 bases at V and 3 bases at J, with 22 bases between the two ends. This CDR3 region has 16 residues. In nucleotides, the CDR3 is TGTGCCAGCCCCCGAAATGGGGAGTTTGGGGACTATGGCTACACCTTC. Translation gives CASPRNGEFGDYGYTF.

Written as DNA, the CDR3 is TGTGCCAGCAGCATAACAGGGCTCTACGAGCAGTACTTC. Its protein is CASSITGLYEQYF. The chain is built from TRBV6-1 and TRBJ2-7; D is perhaps TRBD1 (6 bases). The CDR3 contains 13 residues. V dropped 6 bases and J dropped 3 bases, with 12 bases sitting between them. The germline gives CDR1 MNHNS, CDR2 SASEGT.

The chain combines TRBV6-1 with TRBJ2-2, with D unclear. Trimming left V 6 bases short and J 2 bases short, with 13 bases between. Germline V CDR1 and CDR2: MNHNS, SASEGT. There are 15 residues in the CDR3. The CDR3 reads CASSETDTNTGELFF. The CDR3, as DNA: TGTGCCAGCAGCGAAACAGACACCAACACCGGGGAGCTGTTTTTT.

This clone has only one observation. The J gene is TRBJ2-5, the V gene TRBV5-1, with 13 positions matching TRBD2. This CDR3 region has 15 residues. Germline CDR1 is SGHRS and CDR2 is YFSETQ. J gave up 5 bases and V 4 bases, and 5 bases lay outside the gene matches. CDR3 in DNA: TGCGCCAGCAGCGTGGGACTAGCGGGGAAGGAGACCCAGTACTTC. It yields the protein CASSVGLAGKETQYF.

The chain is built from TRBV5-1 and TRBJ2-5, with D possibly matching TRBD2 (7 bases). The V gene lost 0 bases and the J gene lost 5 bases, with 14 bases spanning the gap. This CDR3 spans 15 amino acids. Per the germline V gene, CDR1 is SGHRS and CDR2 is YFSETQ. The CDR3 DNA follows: TGCGCCAGCAGCTTGGTGATTCGGGGGGCCGAGACCCAGTACTTC. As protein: CASSLVIRGAETQYF.

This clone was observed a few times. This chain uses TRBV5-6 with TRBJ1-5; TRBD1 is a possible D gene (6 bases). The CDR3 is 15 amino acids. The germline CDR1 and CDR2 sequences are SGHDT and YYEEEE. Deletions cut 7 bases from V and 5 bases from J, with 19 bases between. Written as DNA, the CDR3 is TGTGCCAGCCACCGAAGGGGGTATCAATATCAGCCCCAGCATTTT. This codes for CASHRRGYQYQPQHF. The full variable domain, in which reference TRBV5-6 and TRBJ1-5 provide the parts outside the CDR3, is DAGVTQSPTHLIKTRGQQVTLRCSPKSGHDTVSWYQQALGQGPQFIFQYYEEEERQRGNFPDRFSGHQFPNYSSELNVNALLLGDSALYLCASHRRGYQYQPQHFGDGTRLSIL.

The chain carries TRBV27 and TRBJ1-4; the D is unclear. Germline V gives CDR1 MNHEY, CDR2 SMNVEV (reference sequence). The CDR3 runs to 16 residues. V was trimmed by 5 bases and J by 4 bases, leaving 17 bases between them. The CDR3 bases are TGTGCCAGCAGTCCTCGGGGAGGAGCGTATAATGAAAAACTGTTTTTT. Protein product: CASSPRGGAYNEKLFF.

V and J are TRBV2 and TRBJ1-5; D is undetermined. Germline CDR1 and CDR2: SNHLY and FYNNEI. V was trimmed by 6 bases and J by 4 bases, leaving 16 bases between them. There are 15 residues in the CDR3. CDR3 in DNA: TGTGCCAGCAGCGGCGGATCCAGAACAAATCAGCCCCAGCATTTT. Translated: CASSGGSRTNQPQHF. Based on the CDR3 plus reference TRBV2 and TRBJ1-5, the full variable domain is EPEVTQTPSHQVTQMGQEVILRCVPISNHLYFYWYRQILGQKVEFLVSFYNNEISEKSEIFDDQFSVERPDGSNFTLKIRSTKLEDSAMYFCASSGGSRTNQPQHFGDGTRLSIL.

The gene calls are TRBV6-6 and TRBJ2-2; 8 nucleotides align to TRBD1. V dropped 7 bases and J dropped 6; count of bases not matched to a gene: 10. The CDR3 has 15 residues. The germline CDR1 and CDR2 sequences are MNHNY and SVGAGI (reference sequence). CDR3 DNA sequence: TGTGCCAGCACCCGGGACAGGATAGGGGCCGGGGAGCTGTTTTTT. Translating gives CASTRDRIGAGELFF.

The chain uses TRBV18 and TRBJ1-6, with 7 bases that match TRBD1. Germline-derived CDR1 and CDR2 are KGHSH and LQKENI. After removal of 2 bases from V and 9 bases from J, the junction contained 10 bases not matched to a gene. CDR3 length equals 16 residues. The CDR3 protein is CASSPVTGAASSPLHF. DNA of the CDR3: TGTGCCAGCTCACCAGTCACAGGGGCCGCGAGTTCACCCCTCCACTTT.

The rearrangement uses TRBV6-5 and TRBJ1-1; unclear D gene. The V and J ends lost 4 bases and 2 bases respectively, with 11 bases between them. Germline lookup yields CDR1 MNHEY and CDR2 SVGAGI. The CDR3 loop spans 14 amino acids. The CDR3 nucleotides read TGTGCCAGCAGTTGGTCCAACAGAAACACTGAAGCTTTCTTT. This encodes CASSWSNRNTEAFF.